The 18 T cell receptor beta chains below come from one sample, sequenced in a study of blood T cell repertoires in COVID-19. Some clones are missing from TCRdb's copy, which holds only in-frame ones; the method was immunoSEQ multiplex PCR. The table records some 80,000 clones, about four fifths of them present only once. Material: peripheral blood. Every receptor here comes from a human donor in a cohort sampled during active COVID-19.

V usage is TRBV6-5 and J usage is TRBJ2-1; 10 bases are shared with TRBD2. Per the germline V gene, CDR1 is MNHEY and CDR2 is SVGAGI. The CDR3 length is 16 residues. V shed 2 bases and J 6 bases; nucleotides not matched to a gene: 7. CDR3: CASSYPSGRAINEQFF. In DNA form, the CDR3 reads TGTGCCAGCAGTTACCCAAGCGGGAGGGCCATCAATGAGCAGTTCTTC.

J is TRBJ2-1 and V is TRBV6-1, with D tentatively TRBD2 (6 bases). Germline V lookup: CDR1 MNHNS, CDR2 SASEGT. V dropped 3 bases and J dropped 8 bases, with 17 bases sitting between them. The CDR3 loop spans 15 amino acids. CDR3 loop: CASSEGAGGGDEQFF. DNA of the CDR3: TGTGCCAGCAGTGAGGGAGCGGGTGGTGGGGATGAGCAGTTCTTC.

This rearrangement joins TRBV3-1 (or the pseudogene TRBV3-2) to TRBJ2-1; perhaps TRBD1 as D (6 bases). The CDR3 totals 16 residues. Germline CDR1 LGHDT, CDR2 YNNKEL (reference sequence). Trimming removed 3 bases from V and 6 bases from J, with 18 bases in between. The CDR3 sequence: CASSQAGRGRGNEQFF. The CDR3 coding sequence is TGTGCCAGCAGCCAGGCCGGTAGGGGGAGAGGCAATGAGCAGTTCTTC.

The table lists this clone with a count of one. The sample has other DNA sequences that encode this CDR3 too. The J gene is TRBJ1-5, the V gene TRBV9; perhaps TRBD1 as D (5 bases). Between the trimmed V and J ends, which lost 2 bases and 3 bases, there was a span of 9 bases. Germline loops: CDR1 SGDLS, CDR2 YYNGEE. The CDR3 contains 14 residues. The CDR3: CASSVGGNNQPQHF. In nucleotides, the CDR3 is TGTGCCAGCAGCGTTGGGGGGAACAATCAGCCCCAGCATTTT.

The chain couples TRBV19 to TRBJ2-7; D not resolved. The CDR3 has 14 amino acids. Trimming removed 4 bases at V and 1 base at J, with 11 bases between. The germline gives CDR1 LNHDA, CDR2 SQIVND (reference sequence). The CDR3 spells CASSTTMRSYEQYF. In nucleotides, the CDR3 is TGTGCCAGTAGTACCACAATGAGGTCCTACGAGCAGTACTTC.

The chain joins TRBV19 to TRBJ2-2, with D possibly TRBD1 on 5 matching bases. Germline V gene sequence: CDR1 LNHDA, CDR2 SQIVND (reference sequence). The length of the CDR3 is 15 residues. V lost 3 bases to trimming and J lost 4 bases, with 12 bases between them. The CDR3 region is CASSISQGGTGELFF. CDR3 bases: TGTGCCAGTAGTATTAGCCAGGGTGGCACCGGGGAGCTGTTTTTT.

The chain employs TRBV9 and TRBJ2-7, with TRBD1 as a possible D gene (6 bases). This CDR3 has 14 residues. CDR1 is SGDLS and CDR2 is YYNGEE in the germline V gene. The germline V and J ends were trimmed by 3 bases and 3 bases, with 13 bases remaining between them. The CDR3 coding sequence is TGTGCCAGCAGCGACCAAGTACAGGGCTACGAGCAGTACTTC. Protein: CASSDQVQGYEQYF.

The CDR3 here is CASSSDRNSPLHF. CDR3 sequence (DNA): TGTGCCAGCAGCTCGGACAGGAATTCACCCCTCCACTTT. The chain combines TRBV7-8 with TRBJ1-6; the match to TRBD1 covers 7 bases. There are 13 residues in the CDR3. The ends lost 4 bases at V and 7 bases at J; junction bases unmatched: 1. CDR1 is SGHVS and CDR2 is FQNEAQ in the germline V gene.

The rearrangement joins TRBV6-1 to TRBJ1-5, with 8 nucleotides matching TRBD1. CDR1 and CDR2 (germline): MNHNS, SASEGT. CDR3 length: 16 amino acids. V was clipped by 4 bases and J by 0 bases; unmatched bases: 5. The CDR3 DNA reads TGTGCCAGCAGTGGGAGAACAGGGGGTAGCAATCAGCCCCAGCATTTT. Its protein product is CASSGRTGGSNQPQHF.

The CDR3 region has the DNA TGTGCCAGCAGCCTCACCGGACAGGTCTACATGAACACTGAAGCTTTCTTT. Translating it yields CASSLTGQVYMNTEAFF. V usage is TRBV7-6 and J usage is TRBJ1-1; TRBD1 matches 7 bases. J gave up 0 bases and V 5 bases, and 12 bases lay outside the gene matches. CDR1 and CDR2 from the germline V gene are SGHVS and FNYEAQ. There are 17 residues in the CDR3.

The V gene is TRBV9, the J gene TRBJ2-7; D is possibly TRBD2 (6 bases). Trimming took 0 bases from V and 3 from J, leaving 10 bases between them. CDR3 length: 14 residues. Germline V lookup: CDR1 SGDLS, CDR2 YYNGEE. The CDR3 nucleotides are TGTGCCAGCAGCGTAGGTGGAGGGTTCTACGAGCAGTACTTC. Its protein product is CASSVGGGFYEQYF.

The chain combines TRBV10-3 with TRBJ2-1; D is undetermined. The CDR3 runs 12 residues. The germline CDR1 and CDR2 sequences are ENHRY and SYGVKD. V lost 4 bases and J 10 bases, leaving 11 bases between the germline ends. CDR3: CAISGVLGEQFF. CDR3 coding DNA: TGTGCCATCAGTGGGGTGCTCGGGGAGCAGTTCTTC.

Only a few counts were recorded for this clone. The rearrangement joins TRBV7-6 to TRBJ1-3; 7 positions agree with TRBD1. This CDR3 comprises 17 residues. V lost 2 bases, J lost 0 bases, and 7 bases stayed unmatched. CDR1 and CDR2 (germline): SGHVS, FNYEAQ. The CDR3 protein is CASSLLTGKSSGNTIYF. CDR3 nucleotides: TGTGCCAGCAGCTTACTGACAGGGAAAAGCTCTGGAAACACCATATATTTT.

This chain uses TRBV7-2 with TRBJ1-4, with D perhaps matching TRBD1 (6 bases). V shed 2 bases and J shed 7 bases, with 14 bases lying between them. The CDR3 covers 15 residues. Germline V lookup: CDR1 SGHTA, CDR2 FQGNSA. The CDR3 bases are TGTGCCAGCAGCTTAAAAGGGGGAGGGGGTGAAAAACTGTTTTTT. Translated: CASSLKGGGGEKLFF.

This sequence joins TRBV7-9 and TRBJ2-7; 7 nucleotides match TRBD1. With V trimmed by 1 base and J by 6 bases, 6 bases remained unmatched. Germline V gene data show CDR1 as SEHNR and CDR2 as FQNEAQ (reference sequence). The CDR3 has 14 residues. CDR3 residues: CASSLGQGEGEQYF. The CDR3 nucleotides are TGTGCCAGCAGCTTAGGACAGGGCGAGGGCGAGCAGTACTTC.

The chain links TRBV7-9 to TRBJ1-1; D call uncertain. CDR3 length: 13 amino acids. The V gene lost 2 bases and the J gene lost 2 bases, with 6 bases spanning the gap. CDR1 is SEHNR and CDR2 is FQNEAQ in the germline V gene (reference sequence). Written as DNA, the CDR3 is TGTGCCAGCAGCTTAACGGGAAACACTGAAGCTTTCTTT. It yields the protein CASSLTGNTEAFF. The variable domain in full, with the rest retrieved from reference TRBV7-9 and TRBJ1-1, is DTGVSQNPRHKITKRGQNVTFRCDPISEHNRLYWYRQTLGQGPEFLTYFQNEAQLEKSRLLSDRFSAERPKGSFSTLEIQRTEQGDSAMYLCASSLTGNTEAFFGQGTRLTVV.

The genes are TRBV19 and TRBJ2-1, with 7 bases that match TRBD2. This CDR3 contains 17 residues. The V and J ends lost 3 bases and 6 bases, in that order; junction bases with no gene match: 14. The germline V gene has CDR1 LNHDA and CDR2 SQIVND (reference sequence). CDR3 DNA sequence: TGTGCCAGTAGTATTAAGCTCGGAACGGGAGGCGGCAATGAGCAGTTCTTC. Translated: CASSIKLGTGGGNEQFF. The full variable domain, with the rest looked up from reference TRBV19 and TRBJ2-1, is DGGITQSPKYLFRKEGQNVTLSCEQNLNHDAMYWYRQDPGQGLRLIYYSQIVNDFQKGDIAEGYSVSREKKESFPLTVTSAQKNPTAFYLCASSIKLGTGGGNEQFFGPGTRLTVL.

The chain combines TRBV28 with TRBJ2-7; 7 nucleotides align to TRBD2. V lost 8 bases to trimming and J lost 4 bases; unmatched junction nucleotides: 5. The CDR3 consists of 12 residues. CDR1 is MDHEN, CDR2 SYDVKM, per germline. DNA for the CDR3: TGTGCCAGCCGTCCCGGGAGGTACGAGCAGTACTTC. Its protein product is CASRPGRYEQYF.